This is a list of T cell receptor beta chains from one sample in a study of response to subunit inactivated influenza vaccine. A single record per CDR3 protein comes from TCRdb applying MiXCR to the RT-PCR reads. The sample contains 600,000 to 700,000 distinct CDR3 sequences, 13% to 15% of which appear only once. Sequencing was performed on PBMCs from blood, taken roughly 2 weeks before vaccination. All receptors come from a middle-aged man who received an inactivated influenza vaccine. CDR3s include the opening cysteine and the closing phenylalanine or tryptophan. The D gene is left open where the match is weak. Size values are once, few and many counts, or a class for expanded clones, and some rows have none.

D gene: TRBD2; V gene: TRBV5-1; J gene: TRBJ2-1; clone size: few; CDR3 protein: CASSFGTSGTNEQFF; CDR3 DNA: TGCGCCAGCAGCTTCGGGACTAGCGGGACCAATGAGCAGTTCTTC
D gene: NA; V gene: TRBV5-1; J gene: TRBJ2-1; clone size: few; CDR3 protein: CASSSPARGSEQFF; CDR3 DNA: TGCGCCAGCAGCTCCCCTGCCCGGGGTAGTGAGCAGTTCTTC
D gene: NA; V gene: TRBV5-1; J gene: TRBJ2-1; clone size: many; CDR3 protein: CASARTDRADEQFF; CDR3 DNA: TGCGCCAGCGCGAGGACAGATAGGGCCGATGAGCAGTTCTTC
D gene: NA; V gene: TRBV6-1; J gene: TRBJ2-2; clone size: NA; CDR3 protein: CASSEVVTGELFF; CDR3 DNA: TGTGCCAGCAGTGAAGTTGTCACCGGGGAGCTGTTTTTT
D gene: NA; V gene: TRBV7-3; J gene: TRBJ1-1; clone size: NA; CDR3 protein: CASSATGTSKAFF; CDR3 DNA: TGTGCCAGCAGCGCGACCGGGACAAGTAAAGCTTTCTTT
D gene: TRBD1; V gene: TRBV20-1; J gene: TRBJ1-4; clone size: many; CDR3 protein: CSARDPGTGEKLFF; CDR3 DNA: TGCAGTGCTAGAGATCCCGGGACAGGTGAAAAACTGTTTTTT
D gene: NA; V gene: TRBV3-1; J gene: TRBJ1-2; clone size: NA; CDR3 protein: CASTLQGSLGGYTF; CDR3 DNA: TGTGCCAGCACCCTACAGGGTTCTCTGGGTGGCTACACCTTC
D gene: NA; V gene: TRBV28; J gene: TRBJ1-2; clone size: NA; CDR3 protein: CASSNRQAYYGYTF; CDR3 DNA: TGTGCCAGCAGTAACCGACAGGCTTACTATGGCTACACCTTC
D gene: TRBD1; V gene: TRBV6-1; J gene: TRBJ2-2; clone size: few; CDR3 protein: CASRIRGRATGELFF; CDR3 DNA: TGTGCCAGCAGGATCAGGGGGCGCGCAACCGGGGAGCTGTTTTTT
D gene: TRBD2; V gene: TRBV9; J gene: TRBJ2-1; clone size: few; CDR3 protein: CASSPSGVLYNEQFF; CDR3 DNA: TGTGCCAGCAGCCCTAGCGGGGTACTTTACAATGAGCAGTTCTTC
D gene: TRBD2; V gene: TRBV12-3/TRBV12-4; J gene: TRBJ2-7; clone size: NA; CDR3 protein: CASSKGTSGSYEQYF; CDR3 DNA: TGTGCCAGCAGTAAAGGGACTAGCGGCTCCTACGAGCAGTACTTC
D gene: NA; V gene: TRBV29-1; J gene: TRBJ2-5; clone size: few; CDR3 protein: CSAQGGEFQETQYF; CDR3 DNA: TGCAGCGCCCAAGGTGGTGAATTCCAAGAGACCCAGTACTTC
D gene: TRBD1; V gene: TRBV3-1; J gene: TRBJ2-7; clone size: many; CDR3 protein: CASSQKRGQGAYEQYF; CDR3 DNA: TGTGCCAGCAGCCAAAAGAGGGGACAGGGGGCCTACGAGCAGTACTTC
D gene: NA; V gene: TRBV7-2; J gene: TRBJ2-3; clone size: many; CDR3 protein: CASSTLGDNTDTQYF; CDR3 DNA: TGTGCCAGCAGCACCTTAGGGGATAACACAGATACGCAGTATTTT
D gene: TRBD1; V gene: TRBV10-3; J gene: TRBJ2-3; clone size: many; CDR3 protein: CAISESLRGLGTDTQYF; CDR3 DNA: TGTGCCATCAGTGAGTCGTTAAGGGGGCTGGGCACAGATACGCAGTATTTT
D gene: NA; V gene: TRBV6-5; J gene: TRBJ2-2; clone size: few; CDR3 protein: CASSYSLWNTGELFF; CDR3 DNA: TGTGCCAGCAGTTACTCGTTATGGAACACCGGGGAGCTGTTTTTT
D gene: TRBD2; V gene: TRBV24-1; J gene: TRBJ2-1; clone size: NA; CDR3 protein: CATSDQSGLAGVGNEQFF; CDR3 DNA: TGTGCCACCAGTGATCAGTCGGGACTAGCGGGAGTGGGCAATGAGCAGTTCTTC
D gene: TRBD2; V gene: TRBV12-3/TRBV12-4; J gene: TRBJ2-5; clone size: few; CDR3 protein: CASSLLAGKGSETQYF; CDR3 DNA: TGTGCCAGCAGTTTACTAGCGGGGAAGGGGAGCGAGACCCAGTACTTC
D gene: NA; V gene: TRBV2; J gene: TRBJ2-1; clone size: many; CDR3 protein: CASDGTLSYNEQFF; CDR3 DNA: TGTGCCAGCGATGGGACACTCTCCTACAATGAGCAGTTCTTC
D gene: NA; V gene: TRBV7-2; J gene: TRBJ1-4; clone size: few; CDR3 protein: CASSEGTLEKLFF; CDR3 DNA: TGTGCCAGCAGTGAAGGGACTCTAGAAAAACTGTTTTTT
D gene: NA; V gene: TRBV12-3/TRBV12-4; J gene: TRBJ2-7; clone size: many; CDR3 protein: CASSWGLYPQYEQYF; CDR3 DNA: TGTGCCAGCAGTTGGGGACTTTACCCCCAGTACGAGCAGTACTTC
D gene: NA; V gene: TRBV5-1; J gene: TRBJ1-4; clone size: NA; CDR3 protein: CASSLRQGSEKLFF; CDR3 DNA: TGCGCCAGCAGCTTAAGGCAGGGCTCTGAAAAACTGTTTTTT
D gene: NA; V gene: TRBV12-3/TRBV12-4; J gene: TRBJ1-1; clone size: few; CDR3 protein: CASSYRRSWTEAFF; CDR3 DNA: TGTGCCAGCAGTTACCGACGGAGTTGGACTGAAGCTTTCTTT
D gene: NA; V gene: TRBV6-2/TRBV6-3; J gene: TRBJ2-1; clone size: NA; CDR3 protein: CASSYGPAEVQFF; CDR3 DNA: TGTGCCAGCAGTTACGGTCCCGCCGAAGTGCAGTTCTTC
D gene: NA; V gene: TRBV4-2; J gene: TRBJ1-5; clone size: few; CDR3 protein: CASSQEPGVRPQHF; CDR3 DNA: TGTGCCAGCAGCCAAGAGCCTGGGGTGAGGCCCCAGCATTTT
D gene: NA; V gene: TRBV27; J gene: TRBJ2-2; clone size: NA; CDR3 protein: CASSLLPTGRPNTGELFF; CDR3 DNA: TGTGCCAGCAGTTTACTCCCCACAGGTCGACCCAACACCGGGGAGCTGTTTTTT
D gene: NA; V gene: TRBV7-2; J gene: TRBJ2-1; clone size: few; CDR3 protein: CASSLISRVGFGEQFF; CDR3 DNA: TGTGCCAGCAGCTTAATTAGCAGGGTTGGCTTCGGTGAGCAGTTCTTC
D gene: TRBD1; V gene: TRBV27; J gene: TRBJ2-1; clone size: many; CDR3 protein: CASSWTGHAIYEQFF; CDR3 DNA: TGTGCCAGCAGTTGGACAGGGCATGCAATATATGAGCAGTTCTTC
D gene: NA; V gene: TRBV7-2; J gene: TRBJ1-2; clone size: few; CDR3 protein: CASSLARSGRDGYTF; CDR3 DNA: TGTGCCAGCAGCTTAGCGAGGTCAGGGCGTGATGGCTACACCTTC
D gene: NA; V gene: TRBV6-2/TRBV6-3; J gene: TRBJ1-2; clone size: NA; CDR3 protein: CASSTDPFYGYTF; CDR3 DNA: TGTGCCAGCAGTACCGACCCTTTTTATGGCTACACCTTC
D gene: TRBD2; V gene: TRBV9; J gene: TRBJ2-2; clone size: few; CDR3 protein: CASSPSGTYTGELFF; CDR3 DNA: TGTGCCAGCAGCCCGAGCGGGACGTACACCGGGGAGCTGTTTTTT
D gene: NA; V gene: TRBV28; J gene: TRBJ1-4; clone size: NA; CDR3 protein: CASSPSIATNEKLFF; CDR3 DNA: TGTGCCAGCAGTCCCTCGATTGCAACTAATGAAAAACTGTTTTTT
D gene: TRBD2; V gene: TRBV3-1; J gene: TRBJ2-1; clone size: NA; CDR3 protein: CASSQVSGKNNEQFF; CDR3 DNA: TGTGCCAGCAGCCAAGTAAGCGGGAAGAACAATGAGCAGTTCTTC
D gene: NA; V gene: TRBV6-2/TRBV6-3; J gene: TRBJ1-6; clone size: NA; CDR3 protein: CASRPTEGRSSYNSPLHF; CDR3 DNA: TGTGCCAGCAGACCCACGGAGGGGAGGAGCTCCTATAATTCACCCCTCCACTTT
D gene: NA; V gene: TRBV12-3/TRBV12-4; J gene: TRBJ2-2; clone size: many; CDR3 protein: CASSGTLGTGELFF; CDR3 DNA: TGTGCCAGCAGCGGGACGCTGGGCACCGGGGAGCTGTTTTTT
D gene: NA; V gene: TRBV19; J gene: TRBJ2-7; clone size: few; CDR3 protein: CASRGGTSYEQYF; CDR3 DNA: TGTGCCAGTCGGGGCGGGACTTCCTACGAGCAGTACTTC
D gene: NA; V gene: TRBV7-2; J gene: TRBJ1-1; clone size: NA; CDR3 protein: CASSLDRVRDTEAFF; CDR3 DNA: TGTGCCAGCAGCTTAGACAGGGTCAGAGACACTGAAGCTTTCTTT
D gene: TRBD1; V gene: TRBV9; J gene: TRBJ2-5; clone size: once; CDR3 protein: CASSVQGAPPQETQYF; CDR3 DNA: TGTGCCAGCAGCGTCCAGGGGGCACCTCCCCAAGAGACCCAGTACTTC
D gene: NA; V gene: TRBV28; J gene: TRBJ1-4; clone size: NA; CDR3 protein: CASRGGGAGTNEKLFF; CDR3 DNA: TGTGCCAGCAGGGGCGGAGGGGCGGGTACTAATGAAAAACTGTTTTTT
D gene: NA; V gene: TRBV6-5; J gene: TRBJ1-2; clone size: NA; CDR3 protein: CASSYRRHYGYTF; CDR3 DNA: TGTGCCAGCAGTTACAGGAGGCACTATGGCTACACCTTC
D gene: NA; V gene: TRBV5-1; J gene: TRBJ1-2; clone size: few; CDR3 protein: CASSPLGGATNYGYTF; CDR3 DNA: TGCGCCAGCAGCCCTCTGGGGGGGGCCACTAACTATGGCTACACCTTC
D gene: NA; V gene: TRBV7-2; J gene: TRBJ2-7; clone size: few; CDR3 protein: CASNFQGSYEQYF; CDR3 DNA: TGTGCCAGCAACTTTCAGGGTTCCTACGAGCAGTACTTC
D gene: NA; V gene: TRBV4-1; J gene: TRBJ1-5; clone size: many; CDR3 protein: CASGTPLGDQPQHF; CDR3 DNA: TGCGCCAGCGGTACTCCCCTAGGCGATCAGCCCCAGCATTTT
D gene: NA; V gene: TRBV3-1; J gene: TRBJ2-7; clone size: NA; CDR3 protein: CASSSTPRTLGPYEQYF; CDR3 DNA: TGTGCCAGCAGCTCAACCCCACGGACCCTAGGTCCCTACGAGCAGTACTTC
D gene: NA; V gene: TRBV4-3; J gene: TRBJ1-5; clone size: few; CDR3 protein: CASSQDAGNQPQHF; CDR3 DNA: TGCGCCAGCAGCCAAGATGCAGGCAATCAGCCCCAGCATTTT
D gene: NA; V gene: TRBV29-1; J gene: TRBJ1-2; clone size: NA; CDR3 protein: CSVGGLTYGYTF; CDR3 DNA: TGCAGCGTTGGAGGCCTCACCTATGGCTACACCTTC
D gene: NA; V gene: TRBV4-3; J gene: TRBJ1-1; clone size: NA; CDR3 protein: CASSQDQQLLNTEAFF; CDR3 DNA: TGCGCCAGCAGCCAAGATCAACAGCTCCTGAACACTGAAGCTTTCTTT
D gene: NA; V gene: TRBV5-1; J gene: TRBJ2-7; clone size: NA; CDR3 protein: CTSSPGTGSSYEQYF; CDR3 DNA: TGCACCAGCAGCCCGGGGACCGGGAGCTCCTATGAGCAGTACTTC
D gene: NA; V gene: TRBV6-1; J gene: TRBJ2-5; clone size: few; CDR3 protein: CASTDPRRTETQYF; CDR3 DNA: TGTGCCAGCACCGACCCCCGCCGCACAGAGACCCAGTACTTC
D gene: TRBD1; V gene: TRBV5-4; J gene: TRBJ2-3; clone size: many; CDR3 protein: CASSLDRGLTDTQYF; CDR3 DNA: TGTGCCAGCAGCTTGGACAGGGGTCTCACAGATACGCAGTATTTT
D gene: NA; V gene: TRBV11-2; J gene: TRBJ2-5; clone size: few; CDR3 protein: CASSLSLGRQETQYF; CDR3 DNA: TGTGCCAGCAGCTTAAGCCTGGGCAGACAAGAGACCCAGTACTTC